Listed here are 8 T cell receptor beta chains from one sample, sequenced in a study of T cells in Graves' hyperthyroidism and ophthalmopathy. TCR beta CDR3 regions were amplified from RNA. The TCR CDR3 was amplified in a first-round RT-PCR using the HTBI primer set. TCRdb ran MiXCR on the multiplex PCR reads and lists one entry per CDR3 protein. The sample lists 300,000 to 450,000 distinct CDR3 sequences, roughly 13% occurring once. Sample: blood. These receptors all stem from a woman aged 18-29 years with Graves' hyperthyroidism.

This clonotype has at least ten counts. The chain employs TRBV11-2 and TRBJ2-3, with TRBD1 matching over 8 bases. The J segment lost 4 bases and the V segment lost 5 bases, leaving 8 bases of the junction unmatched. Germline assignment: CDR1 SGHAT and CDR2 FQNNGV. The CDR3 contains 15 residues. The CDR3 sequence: CASSHRRGLPDTQYF. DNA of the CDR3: TGTGCCAGCAGCCACCGCAGGGGGCTGCCAGATACGCAGTATTTT.

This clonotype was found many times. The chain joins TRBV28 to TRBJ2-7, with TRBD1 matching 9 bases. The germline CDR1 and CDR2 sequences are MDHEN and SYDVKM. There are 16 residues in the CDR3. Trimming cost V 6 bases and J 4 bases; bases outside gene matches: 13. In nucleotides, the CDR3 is TGTGCCAGCAGCTCTCCGGGACAGGGCCTAGGTTACGAGCAGTACTTC. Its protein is CASSSPGQGLGYEQYF.

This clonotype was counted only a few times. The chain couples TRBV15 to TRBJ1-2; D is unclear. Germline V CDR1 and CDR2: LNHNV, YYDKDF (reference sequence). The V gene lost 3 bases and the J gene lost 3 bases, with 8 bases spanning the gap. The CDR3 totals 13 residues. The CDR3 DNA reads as TGTGCCACCAGCAGCCACATGGACTATGGCTACACCTTC. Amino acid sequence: CATSSHMDYGYTF.

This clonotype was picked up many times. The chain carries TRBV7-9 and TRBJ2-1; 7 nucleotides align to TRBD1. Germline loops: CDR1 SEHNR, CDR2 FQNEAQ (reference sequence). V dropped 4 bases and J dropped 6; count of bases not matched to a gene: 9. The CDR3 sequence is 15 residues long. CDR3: CASSSRTGFTNEQFF. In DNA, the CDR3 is TGTGCCAGCAGCTCCCGGACAGGTTTCACCAATGAGCAGTTCTTC.

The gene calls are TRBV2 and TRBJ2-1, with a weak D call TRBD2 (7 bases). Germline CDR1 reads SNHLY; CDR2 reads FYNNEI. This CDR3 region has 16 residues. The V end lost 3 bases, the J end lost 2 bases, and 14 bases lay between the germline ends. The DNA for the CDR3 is TGTGCCAGCAGTGATGGTGGGGGGGGCACCTACAATGAGCAGTTCTTC. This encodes CASSDGGGGTYNEQFF.

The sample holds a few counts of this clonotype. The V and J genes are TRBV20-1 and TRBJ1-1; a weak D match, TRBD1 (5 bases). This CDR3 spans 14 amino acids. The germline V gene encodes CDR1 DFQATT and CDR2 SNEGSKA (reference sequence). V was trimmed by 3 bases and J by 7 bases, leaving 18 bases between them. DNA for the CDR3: TGCAGTGCTAGGGCAGGGACCCTCCGGGGTGAAGCTTTCTTT. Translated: CSARAGTLRGEAFF.

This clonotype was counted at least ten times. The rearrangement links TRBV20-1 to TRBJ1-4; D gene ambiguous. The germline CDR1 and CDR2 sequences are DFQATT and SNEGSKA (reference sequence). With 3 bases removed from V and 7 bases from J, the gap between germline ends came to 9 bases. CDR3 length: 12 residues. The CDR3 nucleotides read TGCAGTGCTAGGAAGGGATCTGAAAAACTGTTTTTT. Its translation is CSARKGSEKLFF.

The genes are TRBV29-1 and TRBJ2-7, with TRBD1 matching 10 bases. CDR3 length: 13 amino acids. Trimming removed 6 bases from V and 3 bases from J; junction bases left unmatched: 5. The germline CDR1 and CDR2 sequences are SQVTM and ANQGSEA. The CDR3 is CSVGTGADYEQYF. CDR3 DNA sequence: TGCAGCGTCGGGACAGGGGCTGACTACGAGCAGTACTTC.